Following are 18 T cell receptor beta chains from one sample sequenced in a study of CD8 T cells in ankylosing spondylitis. TCRdb re-derived calls from the 5' RACE reads in MiXCR, one entry per CDR3 protein. This sample carries approximately 350,000 distinct CDR3 sequences, 20% of them seen once, and the ten largest clones take around 13%. Material for sequencing was blood, either unsorted or a sorted T cell fraction (not recorded which). The receptor source for this set is a male donor with ankylosing spondylitis or in good health (not recorded which).

This chain joins TRBV2 and TRBJ2-7; 7 nucleotides match TRBD1. V was clipped by 5 bases and J by 0 bases; unmatched bases: 4. The CDR3 runs to 14 residues. Germline loops: CDR1 SNHLY, CDR2 FYNNEI. CDR3 nucleotide sequence: TGTGCCAGCAGTCCGGGACAGACCTCCTACGAGCAGTACTTC. Protein product: CASSPGQTSYEQYF.

This clonotype was seen a handful of times. The V call is TRBV18, the J call TRBJ2-3, with 10 bases aligning to TRBD1. The CDR3 has 18 residues. The junction had 7 bases not matched to a gene; V was cut back by 1 base and J by 0 bases. Germline CDR1 reads KGHSH; CDR2 reads LQKENI. CDR3 in amino acids: CASSPQLGQGLSTDTQYF. CDR3 DNA: TGTGCCAGCTCACCACAATTGGGACAGGGGCTAAGCACAGATACGCAGTATTTT.

This rearrangement joins TRBV29-1 to TRBJ2-1; the D is unclear. CDR1 is SQVTM, CDR2 ANQGSEA, per germline. The CDR3 has 14 residues. Between the trimmed V and J ends, which lost 3 bases and 0 bases, there was a span of 9 bases. The CDR3 region is CSVERDLSYNEQFF. The CDR3 DNA reads as TGCAGCGTTGAGCGTGACCTCTCCTACAATGAGCAGTTCTTC.

This clonotype showed up just a few times. The chain couples TRBV21-1 to TRBJ2-5. TRBV21-1 is a known pseudogene. The CDR3 runs 13 residues. CDR3 amino acids: CASSKAQQETQYF. For the CDR3, the DNA is TGTGCCAGCAGCAAGGCGCAACAAGAGACCCAGTACTTC.

In its sample, this clonotype was seen once. This sequence joins TRBV28 and TRBJ2-5; possible D gene TRBD2, 6 bases. With 3 bases removed from V and 3 bases from J, the gap between germline ends came to 11 bases. Germline CDR1 reads MDHEN; CDR2 reads SYDVKM. There are 14 residues in the CDR3. The CDR3 reads CASSFYRGEETQYF. CDR3 DNA: TGTGCCAGCAGTTTTTACCGCGGGGAAGAGACCCAGTACTTC.

The rearrangement uses TRBV27 and TRBJ2-2; D tentatively fits TRBD1 or TRBD2 (5 bases each). The CDR3 has 15 residues. The V and J ends lost 5 bases and 0 bases respectively, with 10 bases between them. Germline CDR1 is MNHEY and CDR2 is SMNVEV (reference sequence). The CDR3 sequence is CASSGDGPNTGELFF. For the CDR3, the DNA is TGTGCCAGCAGTGGGGACGGACCGAACACCGGGGAGCTGTTTTTT.

The V call is TRBV4-1, the J call TRBJ1-3, with a weak D call TRBD1 (5 bases). This CDR3 region has 15 residues. V was cut by 1 base and J by 4 bases, with 11 bases left in between. Germline V gene lookup returns CDR1 MGHRA and CDR2 YSYEKL. CDR3 DNA: TGCGCCAGCAGCCAAGCCCCGGGGGTCGGAAACACCATATATTTT. Protein product: CASSQAPGVGNTIYF.

This sequence joins TRBV12-3 or TRBV12-4 and TRBJ1-2; D perhaps matches TRBD1 (6 bases). V dropped 10 bases and J dropped 0 bases, with 12 bases sitting between them. The CDR3 runs to 13 residues. Here the CDR3 reads CAIIRQANYGYTF. For the CDR3, the DNA is TGTGCCATCATCAGACAGGCTAACTATGGCTACACCTTC.

Only a few counts were recorded for this clonotype. This chain joins TRBV10-3 and TRBJ2-7, with D tentatively TRBD2 (5 bases). The CDR3 loop spans 14 amino acids. With 6 bases removed from V and 2 bases from J, the gap between germline ends came to 14 bases. Germline values: CDR1 ENHRY, CDR2 SYGVKD. The DNA of the CDR3 is TGTGCCATCAGGAGGATCGGGGAAACCTACGAGCAGTACTTC. It translates to CAIRRIGETYEQYF.

V usage is TRBV14 and J usage is TRBJ1-6; D is ambiguous. The V gene lost 0 bases and the J gene lost 8 bases, with 11 bases spanning the gap. The CDR3 runs 15 residues. Germline V lookup: CDR1 SGHDN, CDR2 FVKESK. The CDR3 DNA is TGTGCCAGCAGCCAAGAAGGGTACTACGATTCACCCCTCCACTTT. It translates to CASSQEGYYDSPLHF.

This clonotype was seen only a few times. This chain joins TRBV4-1 and TRBJ1-6; possibly TRBD1 for D (6 bases). The ends were cut back, 5 bases at V and 7 bases at J, with 9 bases in the middle. Looked up from germline, CDR1 is MGHRA and CDR2 is YSYEKL. This CDR3 spans 13 amino acids. This CDR3 is CASSLTGNSPLHF. The CDR3 DNA reads TGCGCCAGCAGCTTGACAGGAAATTCACCCCTCCACTTT.

This clonotype was seen many times. The chain uses TRBV12-3 or TRBV12-4 and TRBJ2-1; 11 nucleotides agree with TRBD2. This CDR3 is 15 amino acids long. V dropped 3 bases and J dropped 2; count of bases not matched to a gene: 0. The CDR3 region is CASSFSGGAYNEQFF. DNA for the CDR3: TGTGCCAGCAGTTTTAGCGGGGGGGCCTACAATGAGCAGTTCTTC.

The V gene is TRBV5-8, the J gene TRBJ2-5; 7 bases align to TRBD1. Germline-derived CDR1 and CDR2 are SGHTS and YDEGEE. The J segment lost 2 bases and the V segment lost 5 bases, leaving 3 bases of the junction unmatched. The length of the CDR3 is 13 residues. CDR3 DNA: TGTGCCAGCAGACCGGGACAGCAAGAGACCCAGTACTTC. Its protein is CASRPGQQETQYF.

The rearrangement uses TRBV7-2 and TRBJ2-7; 8 positions match TRBD1. CDR3 length: 14 residues. The V gene end was trimmed by 5 bases and the J gene end by 6 bases; junction bases not matched to a gene: 9. Per germline, CDR1 SGHTA and CDR2 FQGNSA. The CDR3 region is CASSPGQGRSEQYF. The CDR3 region has the DNA TGTGCCAGCAGCCCTGGACAGGGAAGAAGCGAGCAGTACTTC.

The gene calls are TRBV29-1 and TRBJ1-1; unclear D gene. V was pared by 4 bases and J by 1 base, with 7 bases between. The CDR3 is 12 amino acids. CDR1 is SQVTM and CDR2 is ANQGSEA in the germline V gene. The CDR3 loop reads CSVGSQNTEAFF. DNA of the CDR3: TGCAGCGTTGGCAGCCAGAACACTGAAGCTTTCTTT.

This chain links TRBV9 with TRBJ2-7; 10 nucleotides align to TRBD2. V was clipped by 4 bases and J by 0 bases; unmatched bases: 4. This CDR3 is built from 15 residues. Per the germline V gene, CDR1 is SGDLS and CDR2 is YYNGEE. The DNA of the CDR3 is TGTGCCAGCAGCATGAGGACTAGCGGCTCCTACGAGCAGTACTTC. Protein sequence: CASSMRTSGSYEQYF.

This clonotype was observed a handful of times. This chain links TRBV12-3 or TRBV12-4 with TRBJ2-1; the D is unclear. The CDR3 is 14 residues long. V shed 7 bases and J shed 3 bases, with 13 bases lying between them. Here the CDR3 DNA reads TGTGCCAGCACCAGTCGTGAAGTCTACAATGAGCAGTTCTTC. Translated: CASTSREVYNEQFF.

The chain joins TRBV3-1 to TRBJ2-7; D possibly corresponds to TRBD1 (6 bases). Germline CDR1 reads LGHDT; CDR2 reads YNNKEL (reference sequence). Trimming removed 4 bases at V and 2 bases at J, with 12 bases between. The CDR3 consists of 14 residues. Here the CDR3 DNA reads TGTGCCAGCAGCCGCCGGGACATGACCTACGAGCAGTACTTC. Protein sequence: CASSRRDMTYEQYF.